This T cell receptor beta chain was identified during a study of identical twins. cDNA carried unique molecular identifiers, and a universal primer site was added by template switching. Using its own MiXCR run on the 5' RACE reads, TCRdb lists one record per CDR3 protein. This sample has under 1 million distinct CDR3 sequences; approximately 13% occur once, and the top ten carry around 1.6%. With 2 bases clipped from V and 4 bases from J, the junction kept 5 bases outside the gene matches. This CDR3 is 15 amino acids long. Germline loops: CDR1 KGHSH, CDR2 LQKENI. Everyone who gave samples was a healthy Caucasian. These data also formed part of another study, on yellow fever vaccine responses in identical twins.

This chain uses TRBV18 with TRBJ2-1, with 7 bases aligning to TRBD2. The TCR originated in a young woman in good health. Specimen: PBMCs. CDR3 coding DNA: TGTGCCAGCTCACCATCGCTAGCGGAATACAATGAGCAGTTCTTC. It translates to CASSPSLAEYNEQFF.